This T cell receptor beta chain is from a study of shared clonotypes between healthy human individuals. Repertoires were generated with immunoSEQ multiplex PCR, while TCRdb's copy carries only in-frame clones and drops some. The sample has under 2,000,000 clones; just under 95% are singletons. The CDR3 spans 13 residues. Germline CDR1 and CDR2: SGHVS and FQNEAQ. Trimming stripped 4 bases from V and 2 bases from J, with 6 bases between. Terminally differentiated effector memory CD45RA+ cells were left out of the naive CD8 fraction, which was CD45RO-negative and positively selected for CCR7. Every contributor of samples was a Caucasian grown-up residing in Nashville, Tennessee.

Sequenced material: naive CD8+ T cells sorted from blood. The chain links TRBV7-8 to TRBJ2-1, with D uncertain. The origin of this receptor is a man younger than 30 in good health. CDR3 sequence: CASSSPAYNEQFF. The CDR3, as DNA: TGTGCCAGCAGCTCCCCCGCCTACAATGAGCAGTTCTTC.